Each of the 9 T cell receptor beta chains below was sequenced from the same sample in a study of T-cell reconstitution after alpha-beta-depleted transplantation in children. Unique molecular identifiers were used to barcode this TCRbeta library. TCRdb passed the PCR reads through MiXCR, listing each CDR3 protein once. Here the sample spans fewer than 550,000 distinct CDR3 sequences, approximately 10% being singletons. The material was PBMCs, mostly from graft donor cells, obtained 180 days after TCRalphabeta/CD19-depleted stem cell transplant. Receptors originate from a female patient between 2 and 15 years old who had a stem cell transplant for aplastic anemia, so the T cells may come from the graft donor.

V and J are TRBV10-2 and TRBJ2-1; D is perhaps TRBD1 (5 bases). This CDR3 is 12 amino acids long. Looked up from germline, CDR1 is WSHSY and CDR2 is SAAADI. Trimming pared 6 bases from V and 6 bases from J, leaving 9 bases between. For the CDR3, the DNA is TGCGCCAGCAGGCAGGGTTTCAATGAGCAGTTCTTC. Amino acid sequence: CASRQGFNEQFF.

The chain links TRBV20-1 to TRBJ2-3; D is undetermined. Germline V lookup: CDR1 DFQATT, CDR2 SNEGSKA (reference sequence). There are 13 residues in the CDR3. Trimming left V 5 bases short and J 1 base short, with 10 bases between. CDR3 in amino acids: CSALRSGTDTQYF. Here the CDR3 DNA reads TGCAGTGCTCTTCGGTCCGGCACAGATACGCAGTATTTT.

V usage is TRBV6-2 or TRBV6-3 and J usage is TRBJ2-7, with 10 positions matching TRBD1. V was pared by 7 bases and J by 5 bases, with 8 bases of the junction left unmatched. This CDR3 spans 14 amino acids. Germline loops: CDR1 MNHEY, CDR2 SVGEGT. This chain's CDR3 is CASNLGQGIHEQYV. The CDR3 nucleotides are TGTGCCAGCAATTTGGGACAGGGGATCCACGAGCAGTACGTC.

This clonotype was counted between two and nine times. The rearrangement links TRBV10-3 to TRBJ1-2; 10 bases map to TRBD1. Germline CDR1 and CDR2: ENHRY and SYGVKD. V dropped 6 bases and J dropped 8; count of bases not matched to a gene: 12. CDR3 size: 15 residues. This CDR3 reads CAISRQGAPLVGYTF. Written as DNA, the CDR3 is TGTGCCATCAGCCGACAGGGGGCGCCGCTTGTGGGCTACACCTTC.

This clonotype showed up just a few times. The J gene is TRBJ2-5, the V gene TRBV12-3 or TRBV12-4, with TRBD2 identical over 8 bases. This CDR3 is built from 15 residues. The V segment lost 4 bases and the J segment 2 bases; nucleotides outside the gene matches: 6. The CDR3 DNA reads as TGTGCCAGCAGTTGGGGACTAGGGGATCAAGAGACCCAGTACTTC. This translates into CASSWGLGDQETQYF.

The CDR3 nucleotides are TGTGCCACCAGTGATTGGACTAGCGGCCTCTACGAGCAGTACTTC. Translation gives CATSDWTSGLYEQYF. The V call is TRBV24-1, the J call TRBJ2-7, with 10 bases lining up with TRBD2. CDR3 size: 15 residues. Germline V gene sequence: CDR1 KGHDR, CDR2 SFDVKD. V was clipped by 2 bases and J by 3 bases; unmatched bases: 3.

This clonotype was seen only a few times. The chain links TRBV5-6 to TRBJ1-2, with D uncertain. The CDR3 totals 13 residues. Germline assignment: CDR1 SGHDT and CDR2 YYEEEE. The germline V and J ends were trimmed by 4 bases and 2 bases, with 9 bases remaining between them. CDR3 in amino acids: CASSVGRNYGYTF. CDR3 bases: TGTGCCAGCAGCGTTGGACGGAACTATGGCTACACCTTC.

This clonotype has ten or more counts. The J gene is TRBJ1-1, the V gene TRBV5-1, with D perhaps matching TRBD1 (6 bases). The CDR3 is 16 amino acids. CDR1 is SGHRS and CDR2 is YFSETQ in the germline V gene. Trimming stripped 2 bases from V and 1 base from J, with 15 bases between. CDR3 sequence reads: CASSFRDTGRNTEAFF. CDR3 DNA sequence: TGCGCCAGCAGCTTCCGGGACACAGGTAGGAACACTGAAGCTTTCTTT.

The DNA of the CDR3 is TGTGCCAGCAGTTTAGAGGGACTAGTTACCGGGGAGCTGTTTTTT. Residues: CASSLEGLVTGELFF. The rearrangement links TRBV12-3 or TRBV12-4 to TRBJ2-2, with 8 bases matching TRBD2. The CDR3 consists of 15 residues. Losses at the gene ends were 1 base for V and 5 bases for J; bases not matched to a gene: 3.